This T cell receptor (beta chain) was captured in a study of blood T cell repertoires in COVID-19. This clone was recorded only once. The CDR3 has 14 residues. The V end lost 5 bases, the J end lost 5 bases, and 13 bases lay between the germline ends. Germline loops: CDR1 SGHTA, CDR2 FQGNSA. The protocol was immunoSEQ multiplex PCR, while the TCRdb copy is restricted to in-frame clones and leaves out a portion. The sample consists of roughly 45,000 clones, roughly four fifths of them appearing once. The J gene is TRBJ2-1, the V gene TRBV7-2; unclear D gene. Sequencing input: peripheral blood. The TCR sequence derives from a woman in her seventies with acute or convalescent COVID-19. CDR3 sequence: CASSLQSSHNEQFF. CDR3 nucleotides: TGTGCCAGCAGCCTCCAGAGTAGCCACAATGAGCAGTTCTTC. The full variable domain, completed using reference TRBV7-2 and TRBJ2-1, is GAGVSQSPSNKVTEKGKDVELRCDPISGHTALYWYRQSLGQGLEFLIYFQGNSAPDKSGLPSDRFSAERTGGSVSTLTIQRTQQEDSAVYLCASSLQSSHNEQFFGPGTRLTVL.